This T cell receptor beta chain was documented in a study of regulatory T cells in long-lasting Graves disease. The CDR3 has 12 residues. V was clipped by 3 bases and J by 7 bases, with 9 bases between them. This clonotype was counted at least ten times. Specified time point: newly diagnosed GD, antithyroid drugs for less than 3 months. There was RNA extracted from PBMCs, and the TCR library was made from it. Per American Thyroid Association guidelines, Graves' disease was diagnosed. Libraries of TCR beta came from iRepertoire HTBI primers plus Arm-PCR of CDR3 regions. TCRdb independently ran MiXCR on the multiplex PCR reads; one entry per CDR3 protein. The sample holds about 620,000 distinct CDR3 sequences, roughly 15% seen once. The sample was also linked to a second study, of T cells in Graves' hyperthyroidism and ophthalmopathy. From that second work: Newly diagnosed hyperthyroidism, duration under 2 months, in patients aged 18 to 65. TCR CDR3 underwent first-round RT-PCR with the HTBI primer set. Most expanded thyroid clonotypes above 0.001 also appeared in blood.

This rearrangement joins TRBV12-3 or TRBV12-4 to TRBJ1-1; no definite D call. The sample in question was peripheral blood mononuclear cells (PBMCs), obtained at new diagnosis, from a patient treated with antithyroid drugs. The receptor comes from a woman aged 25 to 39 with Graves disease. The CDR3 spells CASSFEVHEAFF. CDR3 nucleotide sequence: TGTGCCAGCAGTTTTGAGGTACATGAAGCTTTCTTT.